The rows below give T cell receptor beta chains drawn from one sample of a study of blood T cell repertoires in COVID-19. Clones were sequenced by immunoSEQ multiplex PCR, and TCRdb holds only the in-frame ones, with some missing. The sample holds approximately 52,000 clones; about 88% are singletons and the top ten take 1.3%. Sequencing input: peripheral blood. The origin of the receptors is a man aged 55-75 years with acute or convalescent COVID-19. Both conserved end residues are part of each CDR3. The D gene is left open where the match is weak. Where a row states a size, it is once, few, many or the class of an expanded clone; other rows omit it.

abundance	v_gene	d_gene	j_gene	CDR3aa	CDR3nt
-	TRBV7-9	TRBD1	TRBJ2-2	CASSLTTGVNTGELFF	TGTGCCAGCAGCTTAACGACAGGGGTGAACACCGGGGAGCTGTTTTTT
-	TRBV19	-	TRBJ1-2	CASSPGWSNYGYTF	TGTGCCAGTAGTCCAGGGTGGTCCAACTATGGCTACACCTTC
once	TRBV6-5	TRBD2	TRBJ2-7	CASSYPGLKEYEQYF	TGTGCCAGCAGTTATCCGGGACTAAAAGAGTACGAGCAGTACTTC
once	TRBV7-9	TRBD1	TRBJ2-7	CASSPIYSRDSYEQYF	TGTGCCAGCAGCCCGATCTACTCCCGGGACAGCTACGAGCAGTACTTC
few	TRBV7-2	-	TRBJ2-7	CASSLAAGFDYEQYF	TGTGCCAGCAGCCTCGCAGCAGGGTTTGACTACGAGCAGTACTTC
-	TRBV28	TRBD2	TRBJ2-5	CASSLAGGDPETQYF	TGTGCCAGCAGTTTAGCGGGGGGGGATCCAGAGACCCAGTACTTC
-	TRBV6-4	TRBD2	TRBJ2-3	CASSEGLETDTQYF	TGTGCCAGCAGCGAGGGACTAGAGACAGATACGCAGTATTTT
-	TRBV15	TRBD1	TRBJ1-1	CATSRDPFRQGAMNTEAFF	TGTGCCACCAGCAGAGATCCTTTTCGCCAGGGGGCCATGAACACTGAAGCTTTCTTT
-	TRBV11-1	-	TRBJ1-1	CASSLVEAVKEEAFF	TGTGCCAGCAGCTTAGTTGAGGCGGTGAAGGAGGAAGCTTTCTTT
-	TRBV5-1	-	TRBJ2-7	CASSFAGITYEQYF	TGCGCCAGCAGCTTCGCAGGGATAACCTACGAGCAGTACTTC